The entry below describes one T cell receptor beta chain. Its antigen is not identified. Everyone who gave samples was a healthy Caucasian. Trimming removed 5 bases from V and 0 bases from J; junction bases left unmatched: 6. CDR3 length: 16 residues. CDR1 is DFQATT and CDR2 is SNEGSKA in the germline V gene (reference sequence). This entry belongs to a study of identical twins. Unique molecular identifiers were present on the cDNA, and a universal primer site came from template switching. TCRdb reprocessed the 5' RACE reads via MiXCR and lists one record per CDR3 protein. The repertoire includes 500,000 to 650,000 distinct CDR3 sequences, about 7.6% of them detected once, and around 1.6% sits in the top ten. The study, taken as a whole, reports: Cord blood beta clonotypes that were abundant carried fewer insertions, and memory repertoires showed no such trend. In zero-insertion analyses, partial confounding could arise from invariant MAIT and iNKT cells.

The sample was also linked to a second study, of yellow fever vaccine responses in identical twins.

The chain uses TRBV20-1 and TRBJ2-1, with 11 nucleotides matching TRBD2. The sample comprised PBMCs. This receptor was taken from a woman under 30 in good health. CDR3: CSAPATSGISYNEQFF. CDR3 nucleotides: TGCAGTGCTCCCGCGACTAGCGGGATCTCCTACAATGAGCAGTTCTTC.